This T cell receptor (beta chain) originates from a study of brain T cells in children with intractable seizures. Germline V gene lookup returns CDR1 MDHEN and CDR2 SYDVKM. The V and J ends lost 4 bases and 3 bases respectively, with 13 bases between them. CDR3 length: 14 residues. Sequencing used immunoSEQ multiplex PCR; TCRdb keeps in-frame clones, though not all of them. The sample records tens of thousands of clones, around 90% being singletons. Broader study findings: Viral specificity was inferred only from CDR3 similarity; HCMV serostatus was unknown. Pre-surgery blood may have been undersampled, hiding some clones.

Surgery cases with the highest brain T cell transcript signatures were chosen for sequencing. Patients received at least one anti-epileptic drug before surgery. Points on this clone: Its antigen remains unknown.

This specimen consisted of peripheral blood, obtained at surgery. The genes are TRBV28 and TRBJ2-7; tentatively, D is TRBD1 (5 bases). The TCR was taken from a girl aged 2 to 9 with Rasmussen encephalitis and intractable seizures. The CDR3 spells CASSSLGRVYEQYF. The CDR3 coding sequence is TGTGCCAGCAGTTCCCTCGGCAGGGTCTACGAGCAGTACTTC.